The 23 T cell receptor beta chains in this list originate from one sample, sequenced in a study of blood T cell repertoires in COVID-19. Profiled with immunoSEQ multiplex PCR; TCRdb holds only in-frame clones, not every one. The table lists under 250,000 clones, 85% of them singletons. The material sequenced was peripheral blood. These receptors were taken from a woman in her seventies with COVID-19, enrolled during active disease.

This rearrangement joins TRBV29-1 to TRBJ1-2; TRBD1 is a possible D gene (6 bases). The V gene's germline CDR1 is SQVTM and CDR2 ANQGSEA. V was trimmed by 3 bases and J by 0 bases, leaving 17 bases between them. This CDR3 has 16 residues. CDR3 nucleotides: TGCAGCGTTGACCGGGACAAGTACTCCTCTAACTATGGCTACACCTTC. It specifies CSVDRDKYSSNYGYTF.

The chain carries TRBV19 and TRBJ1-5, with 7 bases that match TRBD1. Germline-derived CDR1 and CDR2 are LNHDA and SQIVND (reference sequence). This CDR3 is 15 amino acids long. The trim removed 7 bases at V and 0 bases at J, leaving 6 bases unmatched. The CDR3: CASTLSGGSNQPQHF. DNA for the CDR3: TGTGCCAGTACTCTTTCAGGGGGTAGCAATCAGCCCCAGCATTTT.

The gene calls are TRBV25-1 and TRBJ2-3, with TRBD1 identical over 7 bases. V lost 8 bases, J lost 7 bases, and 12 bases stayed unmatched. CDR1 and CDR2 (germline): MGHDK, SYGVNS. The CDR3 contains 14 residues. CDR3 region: CASAQGDPTYTQYF. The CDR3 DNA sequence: TGTGCCAGCGCCCAGGGGGACCCGACGTATACGCAGTATTTT. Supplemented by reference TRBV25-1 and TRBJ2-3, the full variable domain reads EADIYQTPRYLVIGTGKKITLECSQTMGHDKMYWYQQDPGMELHLIHYSYGVNSTEKGDLSSESTVSRIRTEHFPLTLESARPSHTSQYLCASAQGDPTYTQYFGPGTRLTVL.

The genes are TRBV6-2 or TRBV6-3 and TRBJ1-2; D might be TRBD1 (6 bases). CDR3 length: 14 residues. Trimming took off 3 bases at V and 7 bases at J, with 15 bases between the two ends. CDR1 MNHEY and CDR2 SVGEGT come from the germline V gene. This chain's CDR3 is CASSYLQGSGGYTF. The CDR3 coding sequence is TGTGCCAGCAGTTATTTACAGGGCTCGGGTGGCTACACCTTC.

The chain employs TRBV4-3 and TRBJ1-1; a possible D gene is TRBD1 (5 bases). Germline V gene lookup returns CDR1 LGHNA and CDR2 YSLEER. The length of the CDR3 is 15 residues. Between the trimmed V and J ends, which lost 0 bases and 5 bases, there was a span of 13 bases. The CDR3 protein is CASSQDSRAETEAFF. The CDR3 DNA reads TGCGCCAGCAGCCAAGATTCCAGGGCGGAAACTGAAGCTTTCTTT.

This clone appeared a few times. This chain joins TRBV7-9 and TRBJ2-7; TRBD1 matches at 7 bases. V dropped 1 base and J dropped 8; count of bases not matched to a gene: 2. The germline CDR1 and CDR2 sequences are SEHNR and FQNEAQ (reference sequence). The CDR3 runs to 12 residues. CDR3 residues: CASSLDRGQQYF. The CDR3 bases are TGTGCCAGCAGCTTAGACAGGGGCCAGCAGTACTTC. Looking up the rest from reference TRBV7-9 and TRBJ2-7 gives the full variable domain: DTGVSQNPRHKITKRGQNVTFRCDPISEHNRLYWYRQTLGQGPEFLTYFQNEAQLEKSRLLSDRFSAERPKGSFSTLEIQRTEQGDSAMYLCASSLDRGQQYFGPGTRLTVT.

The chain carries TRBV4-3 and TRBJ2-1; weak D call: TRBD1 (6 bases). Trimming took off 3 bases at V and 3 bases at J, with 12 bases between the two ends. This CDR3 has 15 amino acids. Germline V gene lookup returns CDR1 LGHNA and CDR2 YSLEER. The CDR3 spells CASSQGWTDYNEQFF. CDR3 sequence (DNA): TGCGCCAGCAGCCAGGGGTGGACAGACTACAATGAGCAGTTCTTC.

CDR3 bases: TGTGCCAGCAGTCCCCGGACAGCTGCTAATGAAAAACTGTTTTTT. Protein product: CASSPRTAANEKLFF. The V and J genes are TRBV28 and TRBJ1-4; D might be TRBD1 (6 bases). Germline lookup yields CDR1 MDHEN and CDR2 SYDVKM. Trimming removed 5 bases from V and 3 bases from J, with 13 bases in between. The CDR3 loop spans 15 amino acids.

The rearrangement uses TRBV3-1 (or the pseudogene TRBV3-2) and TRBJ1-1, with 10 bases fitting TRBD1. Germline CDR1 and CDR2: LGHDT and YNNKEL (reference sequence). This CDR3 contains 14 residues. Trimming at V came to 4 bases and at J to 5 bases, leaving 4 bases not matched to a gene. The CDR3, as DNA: TGTGCCAGCAGCCGACAGGGGGCGAGGACTGAAGCTTTCTTT. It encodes CASSRQGARTEAFF.

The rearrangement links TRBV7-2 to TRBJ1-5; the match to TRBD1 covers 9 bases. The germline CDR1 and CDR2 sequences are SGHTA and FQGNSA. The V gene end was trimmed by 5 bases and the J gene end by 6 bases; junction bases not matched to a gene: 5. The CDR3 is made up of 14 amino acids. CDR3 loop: CASSVTGGVQPQHF. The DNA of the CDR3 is TGTGCCAGCAGCGTTACAGGGGGCGTTCAGCCCCAGCATTTT.

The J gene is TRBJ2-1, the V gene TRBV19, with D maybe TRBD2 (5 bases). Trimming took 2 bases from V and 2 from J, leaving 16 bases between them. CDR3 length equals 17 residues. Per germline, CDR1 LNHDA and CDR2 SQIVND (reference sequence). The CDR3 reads CASSIYARGGPYNEQFF. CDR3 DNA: TGTGCCAGTAGTATATATGCACGCGGAGGCCCCTACAATGAGCAGTTCTTC.

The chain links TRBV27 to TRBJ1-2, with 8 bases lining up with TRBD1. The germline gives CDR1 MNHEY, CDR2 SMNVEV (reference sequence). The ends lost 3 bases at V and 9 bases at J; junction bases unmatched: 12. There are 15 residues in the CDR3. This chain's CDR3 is CASSFGAAGGGSYTF. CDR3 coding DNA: TGTGCCAGCAGTTTTGGCGCTGCAGGGGGCGGCAGCTACACCTTC.

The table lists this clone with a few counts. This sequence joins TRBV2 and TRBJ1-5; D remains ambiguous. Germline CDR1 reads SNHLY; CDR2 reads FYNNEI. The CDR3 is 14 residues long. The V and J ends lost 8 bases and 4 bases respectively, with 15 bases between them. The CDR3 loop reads CASEVRRNNQPQHF. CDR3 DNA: TGTGCCAGCGAGGTGCGGCGGAATAATCAGCCCCAGCATTTT.

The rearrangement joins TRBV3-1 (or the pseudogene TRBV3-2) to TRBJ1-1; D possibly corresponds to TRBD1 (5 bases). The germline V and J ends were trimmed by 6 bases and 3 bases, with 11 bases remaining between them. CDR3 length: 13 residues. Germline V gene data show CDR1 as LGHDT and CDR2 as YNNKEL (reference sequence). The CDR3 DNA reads TGTGCCAGCAGTCAAAACAGGTACACTGAAGCTTTCTTT. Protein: CASSQNRYTEAFF.

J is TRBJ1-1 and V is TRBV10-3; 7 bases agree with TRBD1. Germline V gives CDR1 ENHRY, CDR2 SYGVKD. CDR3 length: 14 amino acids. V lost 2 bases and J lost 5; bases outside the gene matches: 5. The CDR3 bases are TGTGCCATCAGTGAGGAGGGGGCGAGTACTGAAGCTTTCTTT. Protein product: CAISEEGASTEAFF.

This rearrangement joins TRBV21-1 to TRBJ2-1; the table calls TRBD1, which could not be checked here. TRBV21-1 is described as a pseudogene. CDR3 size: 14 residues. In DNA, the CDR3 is TGTGCCACCGCCCGGGACAGCGGAGGTAATGAGCAGTTCTTC. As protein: CATARDSGGNEQFF.

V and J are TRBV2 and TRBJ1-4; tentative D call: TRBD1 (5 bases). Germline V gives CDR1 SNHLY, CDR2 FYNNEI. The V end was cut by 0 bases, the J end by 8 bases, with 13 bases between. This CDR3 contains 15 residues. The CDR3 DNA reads TGTGCCAGCAGTGAAGCAGGCAGGGCAGACGAAAAACTGTTTTTT. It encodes CASSEAGRADEKLFF.

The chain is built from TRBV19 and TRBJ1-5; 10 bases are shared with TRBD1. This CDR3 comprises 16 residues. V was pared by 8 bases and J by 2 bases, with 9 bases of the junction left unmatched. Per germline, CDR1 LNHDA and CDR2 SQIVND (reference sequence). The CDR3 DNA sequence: TGTGCCAGTGAAGGGACAGGGGTGGTGGGCAATCAGCCCCAGCATTTT. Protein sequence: CASEGTGVVGNQPQHF.

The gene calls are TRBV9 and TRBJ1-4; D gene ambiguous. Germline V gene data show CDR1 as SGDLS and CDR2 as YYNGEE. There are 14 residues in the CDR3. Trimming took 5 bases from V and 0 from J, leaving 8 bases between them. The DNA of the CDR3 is TGTGCCAGCAGTAAGACATCAACTAATGAAAAACTGTTTTTT. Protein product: CASSKTSTNEKLFF.

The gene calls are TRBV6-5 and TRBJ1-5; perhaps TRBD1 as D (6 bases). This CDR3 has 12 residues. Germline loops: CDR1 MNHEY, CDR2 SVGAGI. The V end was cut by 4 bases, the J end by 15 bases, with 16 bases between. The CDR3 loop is CASSSPGAAWHF. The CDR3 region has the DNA TGTGCCAGCAGTTCTCCAGGGGCAGCCTGGCATTTT.

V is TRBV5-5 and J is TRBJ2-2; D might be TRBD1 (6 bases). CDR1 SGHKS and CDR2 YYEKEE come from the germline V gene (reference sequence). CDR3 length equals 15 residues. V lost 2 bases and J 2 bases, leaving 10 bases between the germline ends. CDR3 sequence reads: CASSFGTINTGELFF. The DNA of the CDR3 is TGTGCCAGCAGCTTTGGGACAATAAACACCGGGGAGCTGTTTTTT. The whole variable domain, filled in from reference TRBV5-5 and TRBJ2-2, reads DAGVTQSPTHLIKTRGQQVTLRCSPISGHKSVSWYQQVLGQGPQFIFQYYEKEERGRGNFPDRFSARQFPNYSSELNVNALLLGDSALYLCASSFGTINTGELFFGEGSRLTVL.

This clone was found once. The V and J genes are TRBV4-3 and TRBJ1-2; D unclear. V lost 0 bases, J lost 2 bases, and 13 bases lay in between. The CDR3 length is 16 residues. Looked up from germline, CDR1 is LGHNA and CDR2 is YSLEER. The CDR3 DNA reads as TGCGCCAGCAGCCAAGATGTGACACTCCTCAACTATGGCTACACCTTC. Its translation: CASSQDVTLLNYGYTF.

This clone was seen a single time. In DNA form, the CDR3 reads TGTGCCAGCAGTACGACAGGGCTCTATAATTCACCCCTCCACTTT. Encoded protein: CASSTTGLYNSPLHF. V is TRBV7-3 and J is TRBJ1-6; 7 nucleotides align to TRBD1. V lost 6 bases to trimming and J lost 3 bases; unmatched junction nucleotides: 5. The germline gives CDR1 SGHTA, CDR2 FQGTGA. This CDR3 has 15 residues.